The 4 T cell receptor beta chains given below trace back to one sample, sequenced in a study of vaccination and CD4 T cells after COVID-19. Treatment described: roughly nine-day PBMC culture with coronavirus spike peptide pools or control peptides (ViraFEST assay). Cultured CD4+ T cells had their DNA profiled by the Oncomine TCR Beta short-read assay. TCRdb independently ran MiXCR on the PCR reads; one entry per CDR3 protein. The profile shows 20,000 to 25,000 distinct CDR3 sequences, roughly half of them singletons. No antigen has been assigned to these receptors. The sequenced material came from CD4+ T cells from blood, cultured in vitro. The origin of the receptors is a human donor who had recovered from COVID-19.

The chain employs TRBV6-1 and TRBJ1-4; no clear D gene. The CDR3 sequence is 14 residues long. Germline assignment: CDR1 MNHNS and CDR2 SASEGT. The ends were cut back, 4 bases at V and 11 bases at J, with 17 bases in the middle. Written as DNA, the CDR3 is TGTGCCAGCAGTGTGGATCAAGCCATTATGAAACTGTTTTTT. Translated: CASSVDQAIMKLFF.

With regard to this clonotype: An end of the junction differs from the germline gene, which may be a read error. The gene calls are TRBV30 and TRBJ2-3; tentatively, D is TRBD2 (6 bases). The germline CDR1 and CDR2 sequences are GTSNPN and SVGIG (reference sequence). The CDR3 is made up of 14 amino acids. The CDR3 bases are TGCGGCGGGGATGAGCGGAGGAGCACAGATACGCAGTATTTT. Translating it yields CGGDERRSTDTQYF.

The gene calls are TRBV6-1 and TRBJ2-7; D is tentatively TRBD1 or TRBD2 (5 bases each). Trimming shortened V by 3 bases and J by 7 bases, and 13 bases separated the two germline ends. Germline values: CDR1 MNHNS, CDR2 SASEGT. The CDR3 has 13 residues. In DNA, the CDR3 is TGTGCCAGCAGTGACAGGGTCCGGGGTGAGCAGTACTTC. Amino acids: CASSDRVRGEQYF.

Only a few counts were recorded for this clonotype. The V call is TRBV6-4, the J call TRBJ1-1, with D perhaps TRBD1 (6 bases). The V and J ends lost 6 bases and 4 bases respectively, with 15 bases between them. The CDR3 contains 14 residues. CDR1 and CDR2 (germline): MRHNA, SNTAGT. The CDR3 DNA reads TGTGCCAGCAGCCCAGGGGAGGAGAGCACTGAAGCTTTCTTT. Translated, it gives CASSPGEESTEAFF.